One T cell receptor beta chain is described in this entry. This record comes from a study of T-cell reconstitution after alpha-beta-depleted transplantation in children. The TCRbeta library was prepared with unique molecular identifiers. One entry per CDR3 protein, called by TCRdb with MiXCR from the PCR reads. There are 250,000 to 350,000 distinct CDR3 sequences in the sample; approximately 9.8% occur only once, and around 9.1% lies in the top ten. Trimming took off 5 bases at V and 8 bases at J, with 7 bases between the two ends. This CDR3 is built from 11 residues. Germline CDR1 SGHRS, CDR2 YFSETQ.

This sequence originates from a human donor who donated a stem cell graft to a child with SCID. The sequences come from PBMCs from the stem cell graft donor, collected from the stem cell graft. The chain is built from TRBV5-1 and TRBJ1-4; no reliable D call. CDR3 amino acids: CASRPREKLFF. CDR3 coding DNA: TGCGCCAGCAGGCCCCGGGAAAAACTGTTTTTT.